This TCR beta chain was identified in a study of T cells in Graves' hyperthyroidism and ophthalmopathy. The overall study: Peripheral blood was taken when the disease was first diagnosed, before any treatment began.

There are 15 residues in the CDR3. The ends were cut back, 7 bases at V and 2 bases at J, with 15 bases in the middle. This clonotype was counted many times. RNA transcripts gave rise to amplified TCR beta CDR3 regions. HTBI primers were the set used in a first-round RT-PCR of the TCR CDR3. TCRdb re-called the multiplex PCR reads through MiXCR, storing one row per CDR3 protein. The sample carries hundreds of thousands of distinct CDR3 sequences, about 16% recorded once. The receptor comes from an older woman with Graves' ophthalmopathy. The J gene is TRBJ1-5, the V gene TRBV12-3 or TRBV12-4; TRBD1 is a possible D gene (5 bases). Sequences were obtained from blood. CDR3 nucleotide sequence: TGTGCCAGCAATTCAAGGGGACGTGGCAATCAGCCCCAGCATTTT. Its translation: CASNSRGRGNQPQHF.